The T cell receptor beta chain described here comes from a study of human T cells and chemical hapten exposure. Whole-study findings and limits: Compared to controls, expanded TCRs made significantly more large clusters of similar CDR3s.

Individual cDNA molecules had unique molecular identifiers attached to them by the library. TCRdb re-called the RACE reads through MiXCR, storing one row per CDR3 protein. The sample consists of about 360,000 distinct CDR3 sequences, approximately 4.4% of them appearing once. Time point in this sample: patch test 1, 2 weeks after DPC sensitization. The treatment here: therapeutic diphenylcyclopropenone sensitization with weekly scalp DPC. This clonotype was counted ten times or more. The antigen is not known. Between the trimmed V and J ends, which lost 5 bases and 1 base, there was a span of 12 bases. Germline V lookup: CDR1 MNHEY, CDR2 SMNVEV (reference sequence). This CDR3 region has 14 residues.

The chain employs TRBV27 and TRBJ2-7; D might be TRBD2 (6 bases). This receptor was identified in a woman between 45 and 65 years old with alopecia areata. Some clones in this sample may be carry-over from other donors' samples. The starting material was whole blood, obtained in connection with sensitization to the hapten diphenylcyclopropenone (DPC). This chain's CDR3 is CASSVAVRSYEQYF. CDR3 coding DNA: TGTGCCAGCAGTGTAGCGGTTCGATCCTACGAGCAGTACTTC.